This entry concerns a single TCR beta chain. Trimming left V 0 bases short and J 4 bases short, with 9 bases between. This CDR3 spans 14 amino acids. Germline V gene lookup returns CDR1 MGHRA and CDR2 YSYEKL. The authors' processing: Estimation of nucleated cell counts was performed using reference gene primer amplification. Clones were sequenced by immunoSEQ multiplex PCR, and TCRdb holds only the in-frame ones, with some missing. That table furnishes V, J and clone size, whereas the DNA furnished D and trimming. The sample has roughly 300,000 clones; 80% to 90% are singletons. This sample stems from a study of blood T cell repertoires in COVID-19. On the study more broadly: Sources were T cells, B-cell-depleted T cells, or PBMCs; the material itself was cDNA or gDNA.

The sequence was obtained from a woman aged 40 to 55 who had recovered from COVID-19. The sequenced material came from peripheral blood. The chain is built from TRBV4-1 and TRBJ2-5; D not resolved. CDR3 sequence reads: CASSQDPRIETQYF. The CDR3 bases are TGCGCCAGCAGCCAAGACCCTAGGATAGAGACCCAGTACTTC.